These 30 T cell receptor beta chains share one sample of origin, sequenced in a study of T cells in Graves' hyperthyroidism and ophthalmopathy. Authors of the study amplified TCR beta CDR3 regions from RNA transcripts. Carried out on the TCR CDR3, a first-round RT-PCR used the HTBI primer set. TCRdb independently ran MiXCR on the multiplex PCR reads; one entry per CDR3 protein. Here the sample spans 500,000 to 800,000 distinct CDR3 sequences, 45% being singletons. Sample: peripheral blood or thyroid tissue (not recorded which). The origin of the receptors is an adult man with Graves' disease, either hyperthyroidism or ophthalmopathy (not recorded which).

This clonotype came up a few times. The chain couples TRBV5-8 to TRBJ1-2; D perhaps matches TRBD1 (5 bases). Germline V CDR1 and CDR2: SGHTS, YDEGEE. The CDR3 consists of 12 residues. V lost 4 bases, J lost 8 bases, and 12 bases lay in between. The CDR3 is CASSLGHAGYTF. The CDR3 DNA reads TGTGCCAGCAGCCTCGGACATGCCGGCTACACCTTC.

There are a few counts of this clonotype. The chain uses TRBV7-2 and TRBJ2-7; the D gene could be TRBD1 or TRBD2 (5 bases each). The CDR3 is 14 residues long. Germline CDR1 reads SGHTA; CDR2 reads FQGNSA. Trimming cost V 5 bases and J 5 bases, with 16 bases left between them. CDR3 sequence reads: CASSTPGRGNEQYF. The CDR3 DNA reads TGTGCCAGCAGCACCCCTGGCCGGGGCAACGAGCAGTACTTC.

This clonotype was observed at least ten times. This chain links TRBV29-1 with TRBJ1-1, with D possibly TRBD1 on 6 matching bases. V lost 6 bases and J lost 0, with 11 bases in between. Germline CDR1 reads SQVTM; CDR2 reads ANQGSEA. CDR3 length: 13 amino acids. The CDR3 region has the DNA TGCAGCGTCCACAGGGATGTGAACACTGAAGCTTTCTTT. Its translation is CSVHRDVNTEAFF.

This chain joins TRBV24-1 and TRBJ1-2; TRBD1 matches 8 bases. The junction had 0 bases not matched to a gene; V was cut back by 7 bases and J by 0 bases. Germline values: CDR1 KGHDR, CDR2 SFDVKD. The CDR3 sequence is 13 residues long. In nucleotides, the CDR3 is TGTGCCACCAGGGGACAGGCTAACTATGGCTACACCTTC. This translates into CATRGQANYGYTF.

This clonotype appeared a few times. The V call is TRBV6-5, the J call TRBJ1-5; no firm D call. V gave up 6 bases and J gave up 0 bases, with 9 bases separating them. The CDR3 totals 14 residues. CDR1 and CDR2 (germline): MNHEY, SVGAGI. The CDR3 loop is CASRYLNSNQPQHF. The CDR3 DNA reads as TGTGCCAGCAGGTACCTGAATAGCAATCAGCCCCAGCATTTT.

This clonotype was detected only once. V gene TRBV12-3 or TRBV12-4 combines with J gene TRBJ2-5; 7 bases are a match to TRBD2. This CDR3 region has 15 residues. V trimming: 1 base; J trimming: 5 bases; junction bases outside the gene matches: 7. CDR3 region: CASSLVGGLWETQYF. CDR3 coding DNA: TGTGCCAGCAGTTTAGTGGGAGGGCTCTGGGAGACCCAGTACTTC.

This sequence joins TRBV7-8 and TRBJ1-1, with D possibly being TRBD1 (6 bases). The germline V gene has CDR1 SGHVS and CDR2 FQNEAQ. The V gene lost 5 bases and the J gene lost 1 base, with 14 bases spanning the gap. The CDR3 length is 15 residues. The CDR3 sequence: CASSAKQGQNTEAFF. CDR3 nucleotides: TGTGCCAGCAGCGCCAAACAGGGTCAGAACACTGAAGCTTTCTTT.

This chain joins TRBV29-1 and TRBJ2-3; weak D call: TRBD2 (5 bases). Germline CDR1 SQVTM, CDR2 ANQGSEA. Trimming left V 8 bases short and J 6 bases short, with 12 bases between. CDR3 length: 11 amino acids. CDR3 in amino acids: CSQRGGDTQYF. The DNA for the CDR3 is TGCAGCCAACGCGGCGGGGATACGCAGTATTTT.

A few counts support this clonotype. This rearrangement joins TRBV6-5 to TRBJ2-7, with no clear D. Trimming removed 2 bases from V and 5 bases from J, with 16 bases in between. The CDR3 spans 15 residues. From germline, CDR1 is MNHEY and CDR2 SVGAGI. The CDR3 protein is CASSYVGGVLNEQYF. The CDR3 DNA follows: TGTGCCAGCAGTTACGTCGGCGGAGTACTGAACGAGCAGTACTTC.

This clonotype was seen a few times. In this CDR3 the conserved last residue, phenylalanine or tryptophan, is missing, so a read error is likely. No DNA is shown, since the ends of the CDR3 on it are uncertain; the CDR3 is the one TCRdb lists. The chain couples TRBV7-9 to TRBJ1-4; the listed D gene, TRBD1, was not tested against the DNA. The CDR3 adds up to 9 amino acids, both ends counted. Germline CDR1 reads SEHNR; CDR2 reads FQNEAQ (reference sequence). Here the CDR3 reads CASSLATGG.

The genes are TRBV12-3 or TRBV12-4 and TRBJ1-4; D is perhaps TRBD1 (5 bases). V lost 6 bases, J lost 6 bases, and 17 bases lay in between. The CDR3 extends over 15 amino acids. The CDR3 spells CASSQEVRADEKLFF. CDR3 DNA: TGTGCCAGCAGCCAAGAGGTCAGGGCGGATGAAAAACTGTTTTTT.

The CDR3 nucleotides read TGTGCCGTAGGGGACAGCCTCTATGGCTACACCTTC. Protein product: CAVGDSLYGYTF. The chain combines TRBV6-1 with TRBJ1-2; 7 bases match TRBD1. The V gene end was trimmed by 11 bases and the J gene end by 4 bases; junction bases not matched to a gene: 7. Germline V gene sequence: CDR1 MNHNS, CDR2 SASEGT. The CDR3 runs to 12 residues.

The rearrangement links TRBV2 to TRBJ1-5; D is uncertain. Trimming removed 5 bases at V and 4 bases at J, with 15 bases between. The V gene's germline CDR1 is SNHLY and CDR2 FYNNEI. This CDR3 has 15 amino acids. CDR3 amino acids: CASSLFPLGNQPQHF. The CDR3 nucleotides read TGTGCCAGCAGTTTATTCCCCCTGGGAAATCAGCCCCAGCATTTT.

This clonotype was seen ten or more times. The chain uses TRBV5-1 and TRBJ1-1, with D hard to call. The V end was cut by 2 bases, the J end by 6 bases, with 14 bases between. The V gene's germline CDR1 is SGHRS and CDR2 YFSETQ. The CDR3 extends over 14 amino acids. The CDR3 sequence: CASSLQPSSAEAFF. The CDR3 DNA sequence: TGCGCCAGCAGCTTACAGCCATCTAGCGCTGAAGCTTTCTTT.

This chain connects TRBV7-9 to TRBJ1-2, with D possibly TRBD1 on 6 matching bases. Trimming left V 4 bases short and J 1 base short, with 13 bases between. CDR1 is SEHNR and CDR2 is FQNEAQ in the germline V gene (reference sequence). This CDR3 spans 15 amino acids. The chain's CDR3 is CASSSLQGVNYGYTF. The DNA of the CDR3 is TGTGCCAGCAGCTCCCTACAGGGTGTTAACTATGGCTACACCTTC.

This clonotype was picked up many times. The chain employs TRBV2 and TRBJ1-6, with 7 bases fitting TRBD1. Germline CDR1 and CDR2: SNHLY and FYNNEI. V was clipped by 8 bases and J by 13 bases; unmatched bases: 8. This CDR3 is 12 amino acids long. CDR3 loop: CASGQAGGPLHF. Here the CDR3 DNA reads TGTGCCAGCGGACAGGCCGGGGGTCCCCTCCACTTT.

V and J are TRBV6-6 and TRBJ1-3; D is unresolved. The CDR3 extends over 13 amino acids. V dropped 6 bases and J dropped 5 bases, with 11 bases sitting between them. Per the germline V gene, CDR1 is MNHNY and CDR2 is SVGAGI (reference sequence). Here the CDR3 reads CASRPDGRNTIYF. DNA for the CDR3: TGTGCCAGCAGGCCGGACGGGAGAAACACCATATATTTT.

Concerning this clonotype: A much more abundant neighbour one base away suggests this may be a read error. In this CDR3 the conserved last residue, phenylalanine or tryptophan, is missing, so a read error is likely. The genes are TRBV20-1 and TRBJ2-7; 10 bases agree with TRBD2. The V gene's germline CDR1 is DFQATT and CDR2 SNEGSKA (reference sequence). This CDR3 region has 14 residues. V lost 3 bases to trimming and J lost 7 bases; unmatched junction nucleotides: 9. This CDR3 reads CSASAGLASQEQYL. The DNA for the CDR3 is TGCAGTGCTAGCGCGGGACTAGCGTCTCAGGAGCAGTACCTC.

Here the CDR3 DNA reads TGTGCCATCAGTTATGGGGACATCCCCTACGAGCAGTACTTC. It translates to CAISYGDIPYEQYF. The chain couples TRBV10-3 to TRBJ2-7, with TRBD1 as a possible D gene (6 bases). The germline gives CDR1 ENHRY, CDR2 SYGVKD. Trimming removed 5 bases at V and 2 bases at J, with 13 bases between. CDR3 length equals 14 residues.

This chain links TRBV14 with TRBJ2-7; D is possibly TRBD1 (5 bases). The CDR3 spans 14 residues. Germline CDR1 is SGHDN and CDR2 is FVKESK. V lost 2 bases, J lost 6 bases, and 14 bases lay in between. CDR3 loop: CASSQQGNIAEQYF. The CDR3 DNA is TGTGCCAGCAGCCAACAGGGAAATATCGCCGAGCAGTACTTC.

J is TRBJ2-5 and V is TRBV29-1; D is possibly TRBD2 (5 bases). The CDR3 runs to 15 residues. CDR1 and CDR2 (germline): SQVTM, ANQGSEA. Deletions cut 6 bases from V and 0 bases from J, with 17 bases between. DNA for the CDR3: TGCAGCGTCGATAAATCGGGGATGTACCAAGAGACCCAGTACTTC. It is translated as CSVDKSGMYQETQYF.

To note about this clonotype: A single base separates this from a much larger clone, so it may be a read error. The rearrangement uses TRBV19 and TRBJ1-6; D remains unclear. Per germline, CDR1 LNHDA and CDR2 SQIVND (reference sequence). This CDR3 region has 12 residues. CDR3 nucleotide sequence: TGTGCCAGTAGTATCCCGGATTCACCCCCCCACTTT. Protein product: CASSIPDSPPHF.

V usage is TRBV6-5 and J usage is TRBJ1-1; D not certain. Germline CDR1 reads MNHEY; CDR2 reads SVGAGI. The CDR3 is 15 residues long. V gave up 0 bases and J gave up 2 bases, with 10 bases separating them. The CDR3 nucleotides read TGTGCCAGCAGTTACTCCGGTCCTCCAAACACTGAAGCTTTCTTT. Its translation is CASSYSGPPNTEAFF.

The chain uses TRBV19 and TRBJ2-2; D is perhaps TRBD2 (6 bases). The V gene lost 3 bases and the J gene lost 2 bases, with 16 bases spanning the gap. CDR1 is LNHDA, CDR2 SQIVND, per germline (reference sequence). This CDR3 is 17 amino acids long. The CDR3, as DNA: TGTGCCAGTAGTATTCGGAGCGCTAGCGTAAACACCGGGGAGCTGTTTTTT. Residues: CASSIRSASVNTGELFF.

This clonotype showed up just once. V usage is TRBV7-9 and J usage is TRBJ1-4; no definite D call. The CDR3 is 15 amino acids. Germline CDR1 and CDR2: SEHNR and FQNEAQ (reference sequence). Trimming cost V 2 bases and J 7 bases, with 14 bases left between them. In DNA form, the CDR3 reads TGTGCCAGCAGCTTAAGCCCGGGGAAAGGTGAAAAACTGTTTTTT. Translated, it gives CASSLSPGKGEKLFF.

The rearrangement joins TRBV20-1 to TRBJ1-1; 11 nucleotides align to TRBD1. V trimming: 6 bases; J trimming: 4 bases; junction bases outside the gene matches: 4. CDR3 length: 13 amino acids. From germline, CDR1 is DFQATT and CDR2 SNEGSKA (reference sequence). The CDR3, as DNA: TGCAGTGCCGATGGGACAGGGGGCACTGAAGCTTTCTTT. Translating it yields CSADGTGGTEAFF.

The chain couples TRBV19 to TRBJ2-5, with 11 nucleotides matching TRBD2. Unmatched junction bases numbered 3, after V lost 7 bases and J lost 2 bases. The CDR3 is made up of 14 amino acids. Germline assignment: CDR1 LNHDA and CDR2 SQIVND (reference sequence). The CDR3 loop reads CASTSGGTQETQYF. The CDR3 bases are TGTGCCAGTACTAGCGGGGGGACACAAGAGACCCAGTACTTC.

This rearrangement joins TRBV12-3 or TRBV12-4 to TRBJ2-7; 7 bases are shared with TRBD2. The V and J ends lost 6 bases and 3 bases, in that order; junction bases with no gene match: 5. This CDR3 is built from 13 residues. In DNA, the CDR3 is TGTGCCAGCAGGGAGGGAGGGGACTACGAGCAGTACTTC. Protein sequence: CASREGGDYEQYF.

The genes are TRBV15 and TRBJ1-5; D not certain. Looked up from germline, CDR1 is LNHNV and CDR2 is YYDKDF (reference sequence). This CDR3 is built from 16 residues. Trimming stripped 0 bases from V and 4 bases from J, with 13 bases between. The CDR3 DNA sequence: TGTGCCACCAGCAGAGATTATGGGCACTCGAATCAGCCCCAGCATTTT. Amino acid sequence: CATSRDYGHSNQPQHF.

The chain combines TRBV19 with TRBJ1-4; D remains unclear. The V and J ends lost 3 bases and 5 bases respectively, with 13 bases between them. The CDR3 runs to 15 residues. Germline V lookup: CDR1 LNHDA, CDR2 SQIVND (reference sequence). CDR3 coding DNA: TGTGCCAGTAGTATTTCGGTGGCATCGAATGAAAAACTGTTTTTT. Translated, it gives CASSISVASNEKLFF.